The clone carrying this T cell receptor (beta chain) has only a few counts. Its antigen is not known. This specimen belongs to a study of cytomegalovirus exposure and HLA in healthy donors. Notes on the study in general: It was reported in a later analysis that an Asian-associated ancestry cluster showed fewer N-insertions than the approximately 670-donor mean.

Use of 60 Vbeta and 13 Jbeta primers characterized the PCR. As handled by the study authors: Later reanalysis found around 74 million unique TCR beta chains, around 9.9 million of them shared. Method: immunoSEQ multiplex PCR; TCRdb's copy keeps in-frame clones and lacks some. Clone size and the V and J calls come from that table; the DNA yielded D and trimming. The data hold 100,000 or so clones, with 78% observed a single time. V dropped 3 bases and J dropped 1; count of bases not matched to a gene: 11. The CDR3 contains 20 residues. The V gene's germline CDR1 is SGHRS and CDR2 YFSETQ. Source material: PBMCs. This TCR was sampled from a man aged 30 to 39 in good health and CMV-seronegative. This chain links TRBV5-1 with TRBJ2-1; 15 nucleotides agree with TRBD2. Here the CDR3 reads CASSSGLAGGPSVSYNEQFF. The CDR3 coding sequence is TGCGCCAGCAGCTCAGGACTAGCGGGAGGGCCCTCGGTATCCTACAATGAGCAGTTCTTC.